The entry below describes one TCR beta chain. Its specific antigen is unknown. No base qualities exist here, and no much larger clone lies one base off it. This entry comes from a study of CD8 T cells in Susac syndrome (dated 2019 in TCRdb). Context from the whole study: Repertoire sequencing was used to test whether CD8+ T cell activation and differentiation in Susac syndrome was antigen driven. The study compared CD8+ T cell repertoire clonality among approximately twelve healthy donors, about 14 Susac syndrome patients and around 16 multiple sclerosis patients.

Including cysteine and phenylalanine, the CDR3 has 17 amino acids. Only the CDR3 region is kept as DNA, spanning 51 bases read in frame from base 1. Reading the germline V gene gives CDR1 SGHAT and CDR2 FQNNGV. V lost 5 bases and J lost 7 bases; the stretch between them is 21 bases long. High-throughput TCR beta sequencing profiled peripheral blood CD8+ and CD4+ T cells from healthy donors, Susac syndrome patients and multiple sclerosis patients. Treatment-naive patients with stable or active relapsing-remitting disease fulfilling revised McDonald criteria were used as multiple sclerosis controls. Bulk CD8+ and CD4+ T cells were purified by magnetic negative isolation, whereas CD8+ TEMRA cells were enriched by FACS. Blood was collected in EDTA tubes and processed within 24 hours, with PBMCs isolated through density gradient centrifugation. PBMCs destined for TCR sequencing were cryopreserved in liquid nitrogen and later thawed in a 37 °C water bath. Purity of sorted or isolated CD4+, CD8+ and CD8+ TEMRA cells was at least 90%.

RNA was extracted with the RNeasy kit and roughly 0.45 to 1 ug was reverse transcribed using random hexamers. The immunoSEQ multiplex PCR assay, covering 54 Vbeta and 13 Jbeta segments, was used to amplify TCR beta CDR3 regions. PCR amplification bias was corrected using a synthetic template baseline for primer optimization and computational correction. On the study's bioinformatics: Reads were annotated to V, D and J genes according to IMGT and were analyzed with immunoSEQ Analyzer, with only productive sequences retained. Clonality was calculated as one minus the Shannon entropy normalized by log2 of the number of productive unique sequences. For each patient and control, public and private clones were evaluated among the 100 most prevalent clones. A clone was defined as Susac-specific if it was absent from the healthy and MS cohorts, from some 1,100 published viral clones and from other ImmuneACCESS disease sequences. TCRdb itself trimmed the public reads at Q25 with fastp, ran MiXCR and retained productive beta chains. Rows with one shared CDR3 protein collapse into an entry with the most common genes and DNA. These V and J calls rely on TCRdb rather than the paper's analysis. The sample has around 140,000 distinct CDR3 sequences on record, approximately 79% of them singletons. The ten largest clones add up to around 0.51% of the sample.

Broader findings and caveats from the paper: The study acknowledged that relatively few individuals were included in the TCR sequencing and HLA analysis.

This receptor chain uses TRBV11-2 and TRBJ1-6; TRBD1 is a possible D gene, resting on 6 matching bases. The sample comprised CD8+ T cells from PBMCs. The receptor's source is a human donor with multiple sclerosis. Here the CDR3 is given as CASSPSSVTGKNSPLHF. The DNA reads TGTGCCAGCAGCCCTAGCTCGGTCACAGGGAAGAATTCACCCCTCCACTTT.